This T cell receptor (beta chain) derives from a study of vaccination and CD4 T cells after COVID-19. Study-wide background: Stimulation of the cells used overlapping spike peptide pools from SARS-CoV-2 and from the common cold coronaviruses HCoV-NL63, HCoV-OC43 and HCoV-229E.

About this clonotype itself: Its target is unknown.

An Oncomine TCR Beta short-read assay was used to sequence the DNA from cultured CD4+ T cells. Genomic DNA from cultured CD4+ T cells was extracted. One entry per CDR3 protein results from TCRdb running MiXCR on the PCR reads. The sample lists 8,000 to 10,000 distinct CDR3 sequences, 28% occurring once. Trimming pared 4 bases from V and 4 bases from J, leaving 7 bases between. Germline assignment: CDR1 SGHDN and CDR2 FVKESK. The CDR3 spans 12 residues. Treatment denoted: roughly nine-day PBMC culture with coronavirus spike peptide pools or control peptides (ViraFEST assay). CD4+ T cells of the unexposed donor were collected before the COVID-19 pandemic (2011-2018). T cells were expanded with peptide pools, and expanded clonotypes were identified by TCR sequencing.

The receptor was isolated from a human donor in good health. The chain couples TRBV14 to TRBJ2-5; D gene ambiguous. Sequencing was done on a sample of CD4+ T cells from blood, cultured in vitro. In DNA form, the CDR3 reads TGTGCCAGCAGCCCCTCCCCAGAGACCCAGTACTTC. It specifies CASSPSPETQYF.